The 8 T cell receptor beta chains in this list originate from one sample, sequenced in a study of blood T cell repertoires in COVID-19. The method was immunoSEQ multiplex PCR; TCRdb's version includes in-frame clones alone and lacks a portion of them. The table has some 80,000 clones, around 86% seen once. Sequenced: peripheral blood. These receptors came from a human donor in a cohort sampled during active COVID-19.

J is TRBJ2-5 and V is TRBV5-1, with 16 bases that match TRBD2. The CDR3 has 17 residues. V shed 4 bases, J shed 4 bases, and the junction held 7 bases outside the gene matches. Looked up from germline, CDR1 is SGHRS and CDR2 is YFSETQ. CDR3: CASSPSGTSGRVETQYF. The CDR3 DNA follows: TGCGCCAGCAGCCCCAGTGGGACTAGCGGGAGGGTAGAGACCCAGTACTTC.

Only a few counts were recorded for this clone. The chain employs TRBV19 and TRBJ2-4; D is undetermined. This CDR3 has 13 residues. Deletions cut 6 bases from V and 4 bases from J, with 10 bases between. Germline V gene sequence: CDR1 LNHDA, CDR2 SQIVND (reference sequence). This chain's CDR3 is CASSPYLKNIQYF. In DNA, the CDR3 is TGTGCCAGTAGCCCCTATCTTAAAAACATTCAGTACTTC.

This clone was observed a handful of times. This chain uses TRBV9 with TRBJ1-6; unclear D gene. Germline values: CDR1 SGDLS, CDR2 YYNGEE. V gave up 4 bases and J gave up 8 bases, with 16 bases separating them. The CDR3 runs 15 residues. CDR3 DNA sequence: TGTGCCAGCAGCTTGAAGTGGGGAGGAGATTCACCCCTCCACTTT. It specifies CASSLKWGGDSPLHF. The entire variable domain, with the rest obtained from reference TRBV9 and TRBJ1-6, is as follows: DSGVTQTPKHLITATGQRVTLRCSPRSGDLSVYWYQQSLDQGLQFLIQYYNGEERAKGNILERFSAQQFPDLHSELNLSSLELGDSALYFCASSLKWGGDSPLHFGNGTRLTVT.

The chain links TRBV6-5 to TRBJ1-1, with a tentative D call TRBD1 (5 bases). With 6 bases removed from V and 4 bases from J, the gap between germline ends came to 18 bases. The CDR3 is 15 residues long. The germline V gene encodes CDR1 MNHEY and CDR2 SVGAGI. The CDR3 is CASSQRTREVTEAFF. CDR3 nucleotide sequence: TGTGCCAGCAGCCAAAGGACACGGGAGGTCACTGAAGCTTTCTTT.

V gene TRBV19 combines with J gene TRBJ2-7; 8 bases are shared with TRBD1. V was pared by 5 bases and J by 2 bases, with 8 bases of the junction left unmatched. The CDR3 length is 15 residues. CDR1 is LNHDA and CDR2 is SQIVND in the germline V gene (reference sequence). CDR3 DNA sequence: TGTGCCAGTAGTCCCAGACAGGGGACCCCCTACGAGCAGTACTTC. It specifies CASSPRQGTPYEQYF.

This clone was counted a single time. The chain combines TRBV13 with TRBJ2-3, with 7 bases fitting TRBD2. This CDR3 region has 17 residues. Losses at the gene ends were 4 bases for V and 3 bases for J; bases not matched to a gene: 13. The V gene's germline CDR1 is PRHDT and CDR2 FYEKMQ (reference sequence). The CDR3 spells CASSSPRQGGATDTQYF. CDR3 bases: TGTGCCAGCAGCTCCCCCCGGCAGGGAGGGGCGACAGATACGCAGTATTTT.

V usage is TRBV30 and J usage is TRBJ2-4; a weak D match, TRBD1 (5 bases). Germline V gene lookup returns CDR1 GTSNPN and CDR2 SVGIG (reference sequence). The CDR3 loop spans 13 amino acids. The V gene lost 4 bases and the J gene lost 1 base, with 8 bases spanning the gap. The CDR3 here is CAWNAGAKNIQYF. In nucleotides, the CDR3 is TGTGCCTGGAACGCAGGGGCCAAAAACATTCAGTACTTC.

The V call is TRBV18, the J call TRBJ1-6; 7 nucleotides line up with TRBD1. Germline loops: CDR1 KGHSH, CDR2 LQKENI. V lost 5 bases, J lost 7 bases, and 11 bases stayed unmatched. This CDR3 is 16 amino acids long. CDR3 residues: CASSSLNDRANSPLHF. CDR3 bases: TGTGCCAGCTCATCCCTAAACGACAGGGCAAATTCACCCCTCCACTTT. The full variable domain, rest sourced from reference TRBV18 and TRBJ1-6, is NAGVMQNPRHLVRRRGQEARLRCSPMKGHSHVYWYRQLPEEGLKFMVYLQKENIIDESGMPKERFSAEFPKEGPSILRIQQVVRGDSAAYFCASSSLNDRANSPLHFGNGTRLTVT.